The clone carrying this T cell receptor (beta chain) was counted a few times. Its antigen is unknown. PCR amplification relied on 60 Vbeta primers (plus 13 Jbeta primers). Measured with immunoSEQ multiplex PCR; TCRdb has only the in-frame clones, and not every one. The data contain tens of thousands of clones, over 70% of them singletons. Germline assignment: CDR1 SGHAT and CDR2 FQNNGV. The CDR3 has 13 residues. V dropped 7 bases and J dropped 4 bases, with 12 bases sitting between them. The entry originates in a study of cytomegalovirus exposure and HLA in healthy donors. About the research overall: Researchers found that less than 90% of 300 to 450 genotyped donors fell within the Caucasian-associated ancestry cluster.

General study results and limits: Later analysis showed most CMV-associated TCR beta chains appearing HLA-restricted. In an earlier analysis, about 87% or about 30%: the productive usage of most TCR beta V segments. Later analysis demonstrated an association between a missense DCLRE1C variant and TCR beta V- and J-gene trimming.

The chain couples TRBV11-2 to TRBJ2-3; no definite D call. This clonotype was obtained from a man between 45 and 60 years old in good health and CMV-seronegative. The sequenced sample was PBMCs. CDR3 nucleotide sequence: TGTGCCAGCAACGGCGGAGACCCAGATACGCAGTATTTT. It specifies CASNGGDPDTQYF. The entire variable domain, with the rest obtained from reference TRBV11-2 and TRBJ2-3, is as follows: EAGVAQSPRYKIIEKRQSVAFWCNPISGHATLYWYQQILGQGPKLLIQFQNNGVVDDSQLPKDRFSAERLKGVDSTLKIQPAKLEDSAVYLCASNGGDPDTQYFGPGTRLTVL.